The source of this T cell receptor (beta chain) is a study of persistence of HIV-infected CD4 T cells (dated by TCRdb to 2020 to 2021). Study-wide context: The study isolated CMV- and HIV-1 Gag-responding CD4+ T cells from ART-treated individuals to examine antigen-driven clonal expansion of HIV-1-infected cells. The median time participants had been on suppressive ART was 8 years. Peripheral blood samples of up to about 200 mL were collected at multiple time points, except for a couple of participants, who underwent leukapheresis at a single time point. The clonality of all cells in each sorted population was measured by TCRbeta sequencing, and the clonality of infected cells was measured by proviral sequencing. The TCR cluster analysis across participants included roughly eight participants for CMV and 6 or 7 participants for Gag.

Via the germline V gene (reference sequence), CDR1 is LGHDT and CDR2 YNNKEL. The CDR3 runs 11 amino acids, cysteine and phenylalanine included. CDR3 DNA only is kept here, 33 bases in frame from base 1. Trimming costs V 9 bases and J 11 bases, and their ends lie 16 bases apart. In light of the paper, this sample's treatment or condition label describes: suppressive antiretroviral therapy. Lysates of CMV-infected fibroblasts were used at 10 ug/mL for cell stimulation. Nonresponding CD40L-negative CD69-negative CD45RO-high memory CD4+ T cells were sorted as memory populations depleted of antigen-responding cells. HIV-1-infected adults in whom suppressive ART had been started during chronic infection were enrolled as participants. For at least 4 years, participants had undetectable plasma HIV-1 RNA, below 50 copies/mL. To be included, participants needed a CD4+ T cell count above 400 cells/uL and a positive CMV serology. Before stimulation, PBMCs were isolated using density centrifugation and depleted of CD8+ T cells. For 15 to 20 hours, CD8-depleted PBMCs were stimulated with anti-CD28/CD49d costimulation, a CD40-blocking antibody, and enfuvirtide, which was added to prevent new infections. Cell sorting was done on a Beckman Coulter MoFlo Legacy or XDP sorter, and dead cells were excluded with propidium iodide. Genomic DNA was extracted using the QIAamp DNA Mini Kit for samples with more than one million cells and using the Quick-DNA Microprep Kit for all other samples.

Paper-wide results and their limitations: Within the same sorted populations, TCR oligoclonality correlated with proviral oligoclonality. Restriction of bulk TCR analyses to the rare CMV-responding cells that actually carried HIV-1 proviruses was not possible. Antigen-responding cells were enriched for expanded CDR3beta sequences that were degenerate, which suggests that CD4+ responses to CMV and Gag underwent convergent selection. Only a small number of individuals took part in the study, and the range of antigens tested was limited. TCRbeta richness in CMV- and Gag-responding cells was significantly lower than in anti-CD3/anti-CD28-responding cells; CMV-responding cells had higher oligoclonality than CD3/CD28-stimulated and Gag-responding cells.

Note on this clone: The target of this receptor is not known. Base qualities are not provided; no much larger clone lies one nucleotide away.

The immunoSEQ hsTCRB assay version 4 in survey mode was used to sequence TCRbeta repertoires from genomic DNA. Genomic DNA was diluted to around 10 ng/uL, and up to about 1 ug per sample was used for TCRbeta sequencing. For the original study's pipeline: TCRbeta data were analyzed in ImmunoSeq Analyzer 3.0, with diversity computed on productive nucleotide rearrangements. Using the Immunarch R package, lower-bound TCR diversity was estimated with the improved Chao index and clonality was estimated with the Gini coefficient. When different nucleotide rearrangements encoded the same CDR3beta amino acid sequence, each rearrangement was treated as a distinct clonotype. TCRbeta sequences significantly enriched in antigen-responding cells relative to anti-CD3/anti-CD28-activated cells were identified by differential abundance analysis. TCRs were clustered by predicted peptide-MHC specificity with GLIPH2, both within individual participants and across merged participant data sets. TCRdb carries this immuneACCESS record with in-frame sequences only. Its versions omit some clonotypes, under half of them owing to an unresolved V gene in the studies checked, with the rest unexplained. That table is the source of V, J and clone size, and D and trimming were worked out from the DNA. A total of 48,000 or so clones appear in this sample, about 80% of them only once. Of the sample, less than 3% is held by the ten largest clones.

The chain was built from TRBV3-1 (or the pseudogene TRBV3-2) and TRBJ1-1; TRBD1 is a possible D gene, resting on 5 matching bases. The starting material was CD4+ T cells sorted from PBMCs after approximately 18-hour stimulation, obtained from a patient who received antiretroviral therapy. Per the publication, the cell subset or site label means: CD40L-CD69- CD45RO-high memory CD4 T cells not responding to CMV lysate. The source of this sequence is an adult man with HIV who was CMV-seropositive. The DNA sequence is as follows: TGTGCCAGTACGGCAAGGGGCACGGCTTTCTTT. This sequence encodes CASTARGTAFF.